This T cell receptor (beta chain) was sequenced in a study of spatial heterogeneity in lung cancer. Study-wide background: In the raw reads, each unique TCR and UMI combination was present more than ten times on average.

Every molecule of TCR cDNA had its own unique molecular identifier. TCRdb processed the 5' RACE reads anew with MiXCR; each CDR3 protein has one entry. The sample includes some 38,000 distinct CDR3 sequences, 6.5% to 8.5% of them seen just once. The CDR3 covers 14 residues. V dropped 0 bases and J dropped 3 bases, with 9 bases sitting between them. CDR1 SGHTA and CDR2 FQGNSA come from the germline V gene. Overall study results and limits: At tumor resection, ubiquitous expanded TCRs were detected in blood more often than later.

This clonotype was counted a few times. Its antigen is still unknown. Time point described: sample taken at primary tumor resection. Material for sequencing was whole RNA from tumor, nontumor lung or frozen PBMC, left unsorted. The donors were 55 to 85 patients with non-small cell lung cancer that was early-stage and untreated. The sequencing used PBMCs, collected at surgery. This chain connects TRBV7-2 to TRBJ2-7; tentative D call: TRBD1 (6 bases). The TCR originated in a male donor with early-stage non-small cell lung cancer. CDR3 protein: CASSLAWGHYEQYF. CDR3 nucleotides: TGTGCCAGCAGCTTAGCATGGGGGCACTACGAGCAGTACTTC.